Listed here is a single T cell receptor (beta chain). This specimen belongs to a study of blood T cell repertoires in COVID-19. Study summary: T cells, B-cell-depleted T cells, or PBMCs supplied cDNA or gDNA.

Original handling: Nucleated cell counts were estimated from reference gene primer amplification. The table came from immunoSEQ multiplex PCR; TCRdb's copy has only in-frame clones and leaves some out. V, J and clone size are those of that table, while D and trimming were read from the DNA. The sample yields 250,000 or so clones, around 91% seen once. V dropped 9 bases and J dropped 7 bases, with 10 bases sitting between them. The CDR3 runs to 11 residues. Germline CDR1 LNHDA, CDR2 SQIVND (reference sequence). Material: peripheral blood. The clonotype originates from a woman aged 55-69 years with COVID-19, enrolled during active disease. The J gene is TRBJ2-1, the V gene TRBV19; no clear D gene. Here the CDR3 reads CASKTGNEQFF. CDR3 in DNA: TGTGCCAGCAAGACCGGGAATGAGCAGTTCTTC. The full variable domain, with the rest looked up from reference TRBV19 and TRBJ2-1, is DGGITQSPKYLFRKEGQNVTLSCEQNLNHDAMYWYRQDPGQGLRLIYYSQIVNDFQKGDIAEGYSVSREKKESFPLTVTSAQKNPTAFYLCASKTGNEQFFGPGTRLTVL.